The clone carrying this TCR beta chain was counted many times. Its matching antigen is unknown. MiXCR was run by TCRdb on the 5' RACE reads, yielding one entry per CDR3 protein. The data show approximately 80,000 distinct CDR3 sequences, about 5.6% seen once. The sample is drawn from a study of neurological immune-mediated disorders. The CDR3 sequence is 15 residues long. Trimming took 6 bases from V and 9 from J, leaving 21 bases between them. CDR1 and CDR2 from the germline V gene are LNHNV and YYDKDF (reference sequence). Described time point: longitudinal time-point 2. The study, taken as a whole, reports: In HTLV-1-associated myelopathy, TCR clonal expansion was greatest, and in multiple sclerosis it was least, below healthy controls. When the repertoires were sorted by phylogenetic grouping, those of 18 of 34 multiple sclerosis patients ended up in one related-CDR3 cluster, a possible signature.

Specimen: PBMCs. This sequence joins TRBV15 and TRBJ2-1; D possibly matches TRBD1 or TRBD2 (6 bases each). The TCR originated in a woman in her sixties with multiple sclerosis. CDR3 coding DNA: TGTGCCACCAGAGGGGGGCAGCCCGGGGAGTCTGAGCAGTTCTTC. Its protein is CATRGGQPGESEQFF.